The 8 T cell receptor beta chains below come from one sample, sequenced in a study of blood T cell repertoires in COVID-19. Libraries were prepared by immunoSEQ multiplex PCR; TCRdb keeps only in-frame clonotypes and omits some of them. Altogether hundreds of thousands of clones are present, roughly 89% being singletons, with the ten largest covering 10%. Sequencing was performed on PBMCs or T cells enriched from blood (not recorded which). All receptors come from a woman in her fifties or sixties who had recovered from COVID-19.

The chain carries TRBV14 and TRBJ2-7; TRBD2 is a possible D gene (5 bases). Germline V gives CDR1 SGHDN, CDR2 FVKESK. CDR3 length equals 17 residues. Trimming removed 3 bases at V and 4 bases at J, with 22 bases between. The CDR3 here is CASSHVGSDYTTYEQYF. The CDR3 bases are TGTGCCAGCAGCCATGTAGGTAGCGACTATACGACTTACGAGCAGTACTTC.

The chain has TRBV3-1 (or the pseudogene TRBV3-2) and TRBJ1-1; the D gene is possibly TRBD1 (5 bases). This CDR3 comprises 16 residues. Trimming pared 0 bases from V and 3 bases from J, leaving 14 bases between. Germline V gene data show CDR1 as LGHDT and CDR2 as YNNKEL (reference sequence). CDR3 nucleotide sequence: TGTGCCAGCAGCCAAGAGTTTGGTAGGGGATACACTGAAGCTTTCTTT. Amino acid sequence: CASSQEFGRGYTEAFF.

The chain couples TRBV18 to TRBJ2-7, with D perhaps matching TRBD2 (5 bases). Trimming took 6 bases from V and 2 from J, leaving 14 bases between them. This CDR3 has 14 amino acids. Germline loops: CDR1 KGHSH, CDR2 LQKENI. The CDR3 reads CASSPRGNTYEQYF. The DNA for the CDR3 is TGTGCCAGCTCCCCCCGGGGAAACACCTACGAGCAGTACTTC.

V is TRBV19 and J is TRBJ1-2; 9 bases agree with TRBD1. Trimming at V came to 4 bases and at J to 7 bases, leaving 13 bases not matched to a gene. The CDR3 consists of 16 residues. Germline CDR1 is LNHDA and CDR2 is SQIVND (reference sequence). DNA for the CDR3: TGTGCCAGTAGTACGGAAATGGACAGGGGCAGTGGTGGCTACACCTTC. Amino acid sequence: CASSTEMDRGSGGYTF.

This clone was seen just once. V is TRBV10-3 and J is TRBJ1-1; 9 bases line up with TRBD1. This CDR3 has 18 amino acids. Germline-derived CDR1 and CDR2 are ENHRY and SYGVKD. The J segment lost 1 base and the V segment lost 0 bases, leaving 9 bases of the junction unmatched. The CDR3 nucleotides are TGTGCCATCAGTGAGTCCCATGGGACAGGGAGGGGGAACACTGAAGCTTTCTTT. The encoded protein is CAISESHGTGRGNTEAFF.

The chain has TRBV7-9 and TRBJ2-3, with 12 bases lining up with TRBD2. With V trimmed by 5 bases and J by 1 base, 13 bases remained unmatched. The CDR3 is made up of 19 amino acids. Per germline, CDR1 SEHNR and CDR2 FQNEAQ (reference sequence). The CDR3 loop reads CASSRSRLAGGPGTDTQYF. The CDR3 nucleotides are TGTGCCAGCAGCAGAAGCAGGCTAGCGGGGGGGCCGGGCACAGATACGCAGTATTTT. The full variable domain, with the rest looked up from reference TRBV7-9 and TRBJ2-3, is DTGVSQNPRHKITKRGQNVTFRCDPISEHNRLYWYRQTLGQGPEFLTYFQNEAQLEKSRLLSDRFSAERPKGSFSTLEIQRTEQGDSAMYLCASSRSRLAGGPGTDTQYFGPGTRLTVL.

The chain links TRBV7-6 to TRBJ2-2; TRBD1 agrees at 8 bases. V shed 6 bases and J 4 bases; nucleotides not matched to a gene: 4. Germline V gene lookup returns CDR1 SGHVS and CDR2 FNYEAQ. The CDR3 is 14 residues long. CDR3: CASRFTGGTGELFF. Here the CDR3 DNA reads TGTGCCAGCAGATTTACAGGGGGCACCGGGGAGCTGTTTTTT. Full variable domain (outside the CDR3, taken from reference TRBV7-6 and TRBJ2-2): GAGVSQSPRYKVTKRGQDVALRCDPISGHVSLYWYRQALGQGPEFLTYFNYEAQQDKSGLPNDRFSAERPEGSISTLTIQRTEQRDSAMYRCASRFTGGTGELFFGEGSRLTVL.

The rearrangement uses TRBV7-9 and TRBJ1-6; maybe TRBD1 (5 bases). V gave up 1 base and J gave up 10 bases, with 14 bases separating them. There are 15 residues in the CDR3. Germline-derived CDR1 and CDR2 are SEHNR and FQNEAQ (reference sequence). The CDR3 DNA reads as TGTGCCAGCAGCTTAGATGGGGGAGGTATCTCACCCCTCCACTTT. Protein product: CASSLDGGGISPLHF.